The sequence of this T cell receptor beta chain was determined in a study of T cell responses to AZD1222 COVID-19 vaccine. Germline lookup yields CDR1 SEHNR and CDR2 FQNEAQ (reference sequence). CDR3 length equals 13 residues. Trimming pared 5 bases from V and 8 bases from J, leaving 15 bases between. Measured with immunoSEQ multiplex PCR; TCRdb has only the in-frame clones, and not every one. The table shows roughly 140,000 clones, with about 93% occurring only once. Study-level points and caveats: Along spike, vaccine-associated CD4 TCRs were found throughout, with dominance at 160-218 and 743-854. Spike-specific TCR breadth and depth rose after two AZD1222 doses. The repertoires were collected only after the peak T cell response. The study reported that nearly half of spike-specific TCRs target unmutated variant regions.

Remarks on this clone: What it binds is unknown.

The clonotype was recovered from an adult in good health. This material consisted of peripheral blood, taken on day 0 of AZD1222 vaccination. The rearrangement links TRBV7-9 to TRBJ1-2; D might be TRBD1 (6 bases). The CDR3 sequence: CASSHTGSLGYTF. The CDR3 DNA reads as TGTGCCAGCAGCCACACAGGGTCGCTGGGCTACACCTTC.